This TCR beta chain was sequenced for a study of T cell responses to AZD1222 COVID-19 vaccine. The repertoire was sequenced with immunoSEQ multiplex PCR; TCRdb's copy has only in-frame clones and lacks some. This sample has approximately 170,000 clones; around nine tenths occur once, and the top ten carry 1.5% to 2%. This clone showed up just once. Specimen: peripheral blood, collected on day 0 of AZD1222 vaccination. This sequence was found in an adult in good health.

CDR3 in amino acids: CATSAPGGNQPQHF. CDR3 DNA: TGTGCCACCAGCGCCCCAGGAGGCAATCAGCCCCAGCATTTT. The chain links TRBV15 to TRBJ1-5; D unresolved. The germline V gene encodes CDR1 LNHNV and CDR2 YYDKDF (reference sequence). CDR3 size: 14 residues. V lost 5 bases and J lost 2, with 10 bases in between. The variable domain in full, with the rest retrieved from reference TRBV15 and TRBJ1-5, is DAMVIQNPRYQVTQFGKPVTLSCSQTLNHNVMYWYQQKSSQAPKLLFHYYDKDFNNEADTPDNFQSRRPNTSFCFLDIRSPGLGDTAMYLCATSAPGGNQPQHFGDGTRLSIL.